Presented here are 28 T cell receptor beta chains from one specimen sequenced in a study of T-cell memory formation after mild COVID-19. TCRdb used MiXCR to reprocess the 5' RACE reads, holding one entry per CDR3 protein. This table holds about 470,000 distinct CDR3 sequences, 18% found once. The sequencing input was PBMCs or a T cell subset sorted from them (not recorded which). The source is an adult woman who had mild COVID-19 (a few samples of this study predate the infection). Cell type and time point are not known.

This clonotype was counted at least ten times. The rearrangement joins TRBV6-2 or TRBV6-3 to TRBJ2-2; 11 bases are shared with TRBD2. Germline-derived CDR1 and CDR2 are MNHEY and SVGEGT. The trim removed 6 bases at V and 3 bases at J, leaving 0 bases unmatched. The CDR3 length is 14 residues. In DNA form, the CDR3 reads TGTGCCAGCAGACTAGCGGGGGACACCGGGGAGCTGTTTTTT. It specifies CASRLAGDTGELFF.

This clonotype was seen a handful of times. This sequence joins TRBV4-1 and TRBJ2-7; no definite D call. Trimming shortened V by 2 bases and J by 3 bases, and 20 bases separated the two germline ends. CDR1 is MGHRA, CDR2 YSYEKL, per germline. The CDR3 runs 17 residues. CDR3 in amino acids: CASSQSIPAIRLYEQYF. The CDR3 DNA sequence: TGCGCCAGCAGCCAATCTATCCCCGCGATTCGCCTCTACGAGCAGTACTTC.

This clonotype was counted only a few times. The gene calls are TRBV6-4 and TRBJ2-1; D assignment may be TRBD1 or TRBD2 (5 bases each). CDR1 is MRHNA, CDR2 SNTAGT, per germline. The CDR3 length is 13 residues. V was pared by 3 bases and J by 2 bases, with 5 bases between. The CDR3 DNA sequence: TGTGCCAGCAGTGAGGGACCCTACAATGAGCAGTTCTTC. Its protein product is CASSEGPYNEQFF.

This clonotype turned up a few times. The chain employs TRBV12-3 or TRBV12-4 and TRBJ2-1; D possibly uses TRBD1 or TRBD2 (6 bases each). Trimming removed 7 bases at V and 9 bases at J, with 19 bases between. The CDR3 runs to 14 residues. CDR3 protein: CASIAGHLLSEQFF. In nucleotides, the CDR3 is TGTGCCAGCATTGCGGGACATCTCCTGAGTGAGCAGTTCTTC.

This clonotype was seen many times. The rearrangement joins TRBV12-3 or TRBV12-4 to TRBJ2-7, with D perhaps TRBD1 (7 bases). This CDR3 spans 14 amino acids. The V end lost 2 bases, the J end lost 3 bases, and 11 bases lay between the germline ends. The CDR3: CASSLSRGVYEQYF. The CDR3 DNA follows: TGTGCCAGCAGTTTATCCAGGGGGGTCTACGAGCAGTACTTC.

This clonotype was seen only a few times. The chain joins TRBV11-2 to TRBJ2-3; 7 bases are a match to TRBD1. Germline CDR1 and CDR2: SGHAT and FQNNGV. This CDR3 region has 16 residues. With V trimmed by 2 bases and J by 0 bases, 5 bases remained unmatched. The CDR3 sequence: CASSLWTGLSTDTQYF. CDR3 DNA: TGTGCCAGCAGCTTATGGACAGGCCTAAGCACAGATACGCAGTATTTT.

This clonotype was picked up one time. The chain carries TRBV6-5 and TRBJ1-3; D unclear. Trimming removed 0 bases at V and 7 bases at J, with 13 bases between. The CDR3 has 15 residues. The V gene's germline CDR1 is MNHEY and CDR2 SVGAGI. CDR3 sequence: CASSYSIAGFNTIYF. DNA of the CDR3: TGTGCCAGCAGTTACTCGATTGCCGGGTTTAACACCATATATTTT.

The CDR3 sequence: CASSFGSRELFF. Here the CDR3 DNA reads TGTGCCAGCAGCTTCGGGAGTCGGGAGCTGTTTTTT. The chain couples TRBV7-9 to TRBJ2-2, with a tentative D call TRBD2 (6 bases). The CDR3 consists of 12 residues. Trimming left V 3 bases short and J 9 bases short, with 8 bases between. CDR1 and CDR2 (germline): SEHNR, FQNEAQ (reference sequence).

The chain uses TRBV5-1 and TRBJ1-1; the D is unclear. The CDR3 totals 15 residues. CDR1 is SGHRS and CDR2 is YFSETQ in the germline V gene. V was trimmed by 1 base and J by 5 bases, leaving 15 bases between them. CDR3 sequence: CASSLNRQLGTEAFF. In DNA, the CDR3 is TGCGCCAGCAGCTTGAATCGGCAGCTGGGGACTGAAGCTTTCTTT.

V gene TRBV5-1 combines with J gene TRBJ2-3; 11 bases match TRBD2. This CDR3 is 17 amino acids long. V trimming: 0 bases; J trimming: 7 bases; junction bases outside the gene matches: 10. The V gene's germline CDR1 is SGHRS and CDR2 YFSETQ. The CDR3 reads CASSLELAGGPGNTQYF. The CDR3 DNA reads TGCGCCAGCAGCTTGGAGCTAGCGGGGGGACCCGGAAATACGCAGTATTTT.

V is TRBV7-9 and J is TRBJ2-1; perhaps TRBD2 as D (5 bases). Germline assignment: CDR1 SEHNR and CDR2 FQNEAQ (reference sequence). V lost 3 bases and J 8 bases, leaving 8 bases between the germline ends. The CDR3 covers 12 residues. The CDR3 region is CASSLQEDEQFF. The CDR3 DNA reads TGTGCCAGCAGCTTGCAGGAGGATGAGCAGTTCTTC.

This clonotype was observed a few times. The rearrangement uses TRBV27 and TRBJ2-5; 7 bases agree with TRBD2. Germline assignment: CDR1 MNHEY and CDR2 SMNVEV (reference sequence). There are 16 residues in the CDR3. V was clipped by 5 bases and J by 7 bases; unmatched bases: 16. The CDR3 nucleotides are TGTGCCAGCAGTCCGACGGGACTATGGGACGTGGTGACCCAGTACTTC. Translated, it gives CASSPTGLWDVVTQYF.

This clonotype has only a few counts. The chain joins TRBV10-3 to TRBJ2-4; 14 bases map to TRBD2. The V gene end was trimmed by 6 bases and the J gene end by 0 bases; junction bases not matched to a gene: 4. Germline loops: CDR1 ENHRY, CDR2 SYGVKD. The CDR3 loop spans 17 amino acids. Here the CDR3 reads CAIRGLAGGLAKNIQYF. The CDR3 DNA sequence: TGTGCCATCAGAGGACTAGCGGGGGGACTAGCCAAAAACATTCAGTACTTC.

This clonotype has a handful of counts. The CDR3 is CASSLQGAGGYNEQFF. The DNA of the CDR3 is TGTGCCAGCAGCCTCCAGGGGGCGGGAGGATACAATGAGCAGTTCTTC. This chain uses TRBV7-3 with TRBJ2-1, with D tentatively TRBD1 or TRBD2 (8 bases each). V gave up 5 bases and J gave up 4 bases, with 18 bases separating them. The CDR3 is 16 amino acids. Germline V lookup: CDR1 SGHTA, CDR2 FQGTGA. The full variable domain, in which reference TRBV7-3 and TRBJ2-1 provide the parts outside the CDR3, is GAGVSQTPSNKVTEKGKYVELRCDPISGHTALYWYRQSLGQGPEFLIYFQGTGAADDSGLPNDRFFAVRPEGSVSTLKIQRTERGDSAVYLCASSLQGAGGYNEQFFGPGTRLTVL.

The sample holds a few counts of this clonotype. CDR3 nucleotide sequence: TGTGCCAGCCGGAGTAGCGGGGGGCTTCTTACGCAGTATTTT. Translating it yields CASRSSGGLLTQYF. The V call is TRBV6-6, the J call TRBJ2-3; the match to TRBD2 covers 10 bases. The CDR3 is 14 residues long. Trimming removed 8 bases from V and 8 bases from J; junction bases left unmatched: 10. CDR1 is MNHNY, CDR2 SVGAGI, per germline (reference sequence).

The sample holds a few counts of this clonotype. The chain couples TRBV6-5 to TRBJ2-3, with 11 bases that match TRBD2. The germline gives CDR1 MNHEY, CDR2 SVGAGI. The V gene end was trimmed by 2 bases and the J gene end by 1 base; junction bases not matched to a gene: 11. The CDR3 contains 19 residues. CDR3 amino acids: CASSYTGLAARGGTDTQYF. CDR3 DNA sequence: TGTGCCAGCAGTTACACGGGACTAGCGGCCCGTGGGGGCACAGATACGCAGTATTTT.

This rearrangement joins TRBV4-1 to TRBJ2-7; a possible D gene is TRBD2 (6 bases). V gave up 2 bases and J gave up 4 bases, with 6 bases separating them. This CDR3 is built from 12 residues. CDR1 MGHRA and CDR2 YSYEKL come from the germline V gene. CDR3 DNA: TGCGCCAGCAGCCAACGGGAGTACGAGCAGTACTTC. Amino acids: CASSQREYEQYF.

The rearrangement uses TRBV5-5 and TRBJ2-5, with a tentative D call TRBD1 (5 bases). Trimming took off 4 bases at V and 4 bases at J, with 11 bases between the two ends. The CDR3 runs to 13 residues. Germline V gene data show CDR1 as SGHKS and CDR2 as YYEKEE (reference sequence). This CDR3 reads CASSPRVSETQYF. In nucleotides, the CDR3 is TGTGCCAGCAGCCCCAGGGTGTCAGAGACCCAGTACTTC.

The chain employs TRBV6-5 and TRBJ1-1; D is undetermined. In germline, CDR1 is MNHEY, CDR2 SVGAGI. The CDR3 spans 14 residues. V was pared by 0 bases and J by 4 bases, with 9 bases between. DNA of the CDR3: TGTGCCAGCAGTTACTCGAGGGAAGCCACTGAAGCTTTCTTT. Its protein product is CASSYSREATEAFF.

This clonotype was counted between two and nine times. The CDR3 loop is CAINPSGAGSSYEQYF. The CDR3 nucleotides read TGTGCCATCAACCCAAGCGGAGCGGGAAGCTCCTACGAGCAGTACTTC. The chain recombines TRBV10-3 with TRBJ2-7, with TRBD2 matching 7 bases. V was pared by 7 bases and J by 0 bases, with 12 bases of the junction left unmatched. Germline CDR1 is ENHRY and CDR2 is SYGVKD. The CDR3 length is 16 residues.

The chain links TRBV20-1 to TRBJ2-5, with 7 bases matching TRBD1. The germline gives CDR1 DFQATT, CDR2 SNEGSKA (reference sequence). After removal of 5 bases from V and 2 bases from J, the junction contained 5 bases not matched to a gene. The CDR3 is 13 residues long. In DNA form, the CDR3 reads TGCAGTGCTCACGGGACAGAACAAGAGACCCAGTACTTC. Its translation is CSAHGTEQETQYF.

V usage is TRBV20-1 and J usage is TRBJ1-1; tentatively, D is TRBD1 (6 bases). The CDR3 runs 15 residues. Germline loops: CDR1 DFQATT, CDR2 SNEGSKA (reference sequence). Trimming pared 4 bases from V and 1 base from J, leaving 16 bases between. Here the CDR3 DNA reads TGCAGTGCTACTGAAGGGGGGGCCGAGAACACTGAAGCTTTCTTT. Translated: CSATEGGAENTEAFF.

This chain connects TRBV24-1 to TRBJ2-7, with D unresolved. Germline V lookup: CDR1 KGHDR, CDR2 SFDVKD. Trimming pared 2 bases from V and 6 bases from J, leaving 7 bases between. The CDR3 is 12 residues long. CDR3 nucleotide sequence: TGTGCCACCAGTGATTACTTGGGCGAGCAGTACTTC. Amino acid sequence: CATSDYLGEQYF.

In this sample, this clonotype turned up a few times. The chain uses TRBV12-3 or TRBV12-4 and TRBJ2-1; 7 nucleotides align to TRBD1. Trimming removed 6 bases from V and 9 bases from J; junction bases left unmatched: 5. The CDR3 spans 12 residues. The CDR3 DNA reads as TGTGCCAGCAGCTCGGACAGGTTTGAGCAGTTCTTC. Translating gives CASSSDRFEQFF.

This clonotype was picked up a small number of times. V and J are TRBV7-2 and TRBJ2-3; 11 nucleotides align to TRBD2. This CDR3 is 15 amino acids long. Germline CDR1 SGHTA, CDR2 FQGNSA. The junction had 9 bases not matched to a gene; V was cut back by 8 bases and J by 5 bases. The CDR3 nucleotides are TGTGCCAGCGGGTATAGCGGGAGGGAAAGAGATACGCAGTATTTT. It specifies CASGYSGRERDTQYF.

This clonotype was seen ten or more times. CDR3 nucleotide sequence: TGCGCCAGCAGCTTGGATCTAGGGGGTACCGGGGAGCTGTTTTTT. This translates into CASSLDLGGTGELFF. The chain employs TRBV5-1 and TRBJ2-2; D might be TRBD1 (6 bases). Trimming removed 0 bases from V and 5 bases from J, with 11 bases in between. Germline-derived CDR1 and CDR2 are SGHRS and YFSETQ. The CDR3 is 15 residues long.

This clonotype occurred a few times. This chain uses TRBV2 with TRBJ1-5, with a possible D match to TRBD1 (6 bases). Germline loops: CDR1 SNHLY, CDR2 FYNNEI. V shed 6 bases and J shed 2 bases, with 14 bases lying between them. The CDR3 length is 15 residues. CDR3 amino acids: CASSEQGLGNQPQHF. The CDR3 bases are TGTGCCAGCAGCGAACAGGGATTGGGCAATCAGCCCCAGCATTTT.

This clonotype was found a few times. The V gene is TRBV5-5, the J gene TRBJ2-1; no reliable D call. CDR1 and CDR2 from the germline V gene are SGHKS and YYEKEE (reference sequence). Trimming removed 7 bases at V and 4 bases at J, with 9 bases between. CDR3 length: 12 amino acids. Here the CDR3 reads CASFGVYNEQFF. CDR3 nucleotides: TGTGCCAGCTTTGGGGTGTACAATGAGCAGTTCTTC.